The 12 T cell receptor beta chains listed next were all sequenced from one sample in a study of blood T cell repertoires in COVID-19. Produced via immunoSEQ multiplex PCR; TCRdb's table is partial and in-frame only. The sample has some 280,000 clones, roughly 89% seen once. Sequenced input: peripheral blood. These receptors all stem from a woman aged 40 to 49 who had recovered from COVID-19.

The rearrangement links TRBV14 to TRBJ2-5; maybe TRBD2 (6 bases). The germline V gene has CDR1 SGHDN and CDR2 FVKESK. V was shortened by 1 base and J by 5 bases, with 20 bases between the two germline ends. This CDR3 has 17 residues. The CDR3 sequence: CASSQVEDYPGVETQYF. CDR3 bases: TGTGCCAGCAGCCAAGTGGAAGACTACCCGGGAGTGGAGACCCAGTACTTC.

CDR3 amino acids: CASSPRSGLETQYF. The CDR3 DNA reads as TGTGCCAGCTCACCGCGGAGCGGGCTCGAGACCCAGTACTTC. The chain uses TRBV18 and TRBJ2-5, with a possible D match to TRBD2 (6 bases). The germline gives CDR1 KGHSH, CDR2 LQKENI. Trimming removed 3 bases from V and 5 bases from J, with 13 bases in between. CDR3 length: 14 amino acids.

This chain joins TRBV4-1 and TRBJ2-7; TRBD1 matches 11 bases. CDR3 length: 17 residues. V shed 0 bases, J shed 5 bases, and the junction held 9 bases outside the gene matches. The germline V gene encodes CDR1 MGHRA and CDR2 YSYEKL. Written as DNA, the CDR3 is TGCGCCAGCAGCCAAGATCCCCCCCGGACAGGGGGCGACGAGCAGTACTTC. Protein product: CASSQDPPRTGGDEQYF.

The V call is TRBV11-2, the J call TRBJ2-7; D is perhaps TRBD2 (6 bases). This CDR3 has 15 residues. The ends were cut back, 5 bases at V and 0 bases at J, with 14 bases in the middle. The germline CDR1 and CDR2 sequences are SGHAT and FQNNGV. The CDR3 spells CASSPQTSSSYEQYF. CDR3 coding DNA: TGTGCCAGCAGCCCCCAGACTAGTTCCTCCTACGAGCAGTACTTC.

The genes are TRBV19 and TRBJ2-3; 8 bases line up with TRBD1. This CDR3 spans 16 amino acids. CDR1 and CDR2 from the germline V gene are LNHDA and SQIVND (reference sequence). Trimming removed 5 bases from V and 2 bases from J; junction bases left unmatched: 9. The CDR3 sequence: CASSSQGAFPTDTQYF. CDR3 DNA: TGTGCCAGTAGTTCCCAGGGGGCCTTTCCCACAGATACGCAGTATTTT.

V is TRBV4-1 and J is TRBJ2-1; weak D call: TRBD2 (5 bases). V lost 0 bases, J lost 0 bases, and 18 bases lay in between. This CDR3 contains 19 residues. Germline V gene data show CDR1 as MGHRA and CDR2 as YSYEKL. CDR3 sequence (DNA): TGCGCCAGCAGCCAAGATCCCTTGGCGGGTGGAGTCTCCTACAATGAGCAGTTCTTC. Translated, it gives CASSQDPLAGGVSYNEQFF.

V and J are TRBV3-1 (or the pseudogene TRBV3-2) and TRBJ2-7, with TRBD1 identical over 7 bases. Germline trimming cut 1 base from V and 2 bases from J; bases unmatched to any gene: 5. CDR3 length: 15 amino acids. Germline V CDR1 and CDR2: LGHDT, YNNKEL (reference sequence). DNA of the CDR3: TGTGCCAGCAGCCAAGGATGGGACAGTACCTACGAGCAGTACTTC. Translated: CASSQGWDSTYEQYF.

The gene calls are TRBV2 and TRBJ2-2; maybe TRBD1 (5 bases). V shed 3 bases and J shed 8 bases, with 13 bases lying between them. The V gene's germline CDR1 is SNHLY and CDR2 FYNNEI. The CDR3 has 14 amino acids. CDR3 bases: TGTGCCAGCAGTGACGGTTTCAGGGTTGGGGAGCTGTTTTTT. Its translation is CASSDGFRVGELFF.

The V call is TRBV10-1, the J call TRBJ2-3; D might be TRBD1 (5 bases). V was pared by 3 bases and J by 1 base, with 8 bases between. The CDR3 loop spans 14 amino acids. Germline CDR1 is WNHNN and CDR2 is SYGVQD (reference sequence). The CDR3: CASSEGVGTDTQYF. DNA for the CDR3: TGCGCCAGCAGTGAAGGGGTAGGCACAGATACGCAGTATTTT.

This clone showed up just a few times. The chain has TRBV30 and TRBJ2-7; 8 nucleotides agree with TRBD2. The CDR3 loop spans 13 amino acids. Germline V lookup: CDR1 GTSNPN, CDR2 SVGIG (reference sequence). Trimming took 2 bases from V and 0 from J; bases not matched to a gene: 0. The CDR3 nucleotides are TGTGCCTGGAGTAGCGGGAGCTCCTACGAGCAGTACTTC. Its translation is CAWSSGSSYEQYF.

The CDR3 spells CASSLAAAPGRETQYF. The CDR3 coding sequence is TGCGCCAGCAGCTTGGCGGCGGCCCCCGGCCGGGAGACCCAGTACTTC. This rearrangement joins TRBV5-1 to TRBJ2-5; D call uncertain. This CDR3 region has 16 residues. Per germline, CDR1 SGHRS and CDR2 YFSETQ. V lost 0 bases and J lost 5, with 17 bases in between. The full variable domain, rest sourced from reference TRBV5-1 and TRBJ2-5, is KAGVTQTPRYLIKTRGQQVTLSCSPISGHRSVSWYQQTPGQGLQFLFEYFSETQRNKGNFPGRFSGRQFSNSRSEMNVSTLELGDSALYLCASSLAAAPGRETQYFGPGTRLLVL.

This clone was picked up many times. The CDR3 DNA reads as TGTGCCAGCAGGCGGCAGGGGTCTCTCTACACCTTC. Its protein is CASRRQGSLYTF. V is TRBV12-3 or TRBV12-4 and J is TRBJ1-2, with D perhaps TRBD1 (6 bases). CDR3 size: 12 residues. Trimming pared 6 bases from V and 10 bases from J, leaving 15 bases between.